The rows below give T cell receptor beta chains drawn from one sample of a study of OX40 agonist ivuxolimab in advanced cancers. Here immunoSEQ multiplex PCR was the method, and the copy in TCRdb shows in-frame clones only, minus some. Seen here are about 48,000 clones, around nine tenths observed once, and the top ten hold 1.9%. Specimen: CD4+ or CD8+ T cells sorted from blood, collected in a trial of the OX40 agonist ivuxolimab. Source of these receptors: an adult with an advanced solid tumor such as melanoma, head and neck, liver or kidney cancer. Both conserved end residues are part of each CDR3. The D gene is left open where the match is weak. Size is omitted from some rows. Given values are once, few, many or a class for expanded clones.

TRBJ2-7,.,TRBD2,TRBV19,TGTGCCAGTAGTATTTATCGAACTAGCGGGAGGGGAAGCTCCTACGAGCAGTACTTC,CASSIYRTSGRGSSYEQYF
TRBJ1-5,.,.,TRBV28,TGTGCCAGCAGTTTACCGCGCCAGGAAAATCAGCCCCAGCATTTT,CASSLPRQENQPQHF
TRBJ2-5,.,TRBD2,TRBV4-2,TGTGCCAGCAGCCAAGAATCACGGGGGGGCGGGGAGACCCAGTACTTC,CASSQESRGGGETQYF
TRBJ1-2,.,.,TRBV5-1,TGCGCCAGCAGCTTGTGGTCCGACGCCCCCTATGGCTACACCTTC,CASSLWSDAPYGYTF
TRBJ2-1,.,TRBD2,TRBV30,TGTGCCTGGAATCGGGGGGGGGCTGAGCAGTTCTTC,CAWNRGGAEQFF
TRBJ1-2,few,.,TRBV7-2,TGTGCCAGCAGCGGGAACCGCTATGGCTACACCTTC,CASSGNRYGYTF
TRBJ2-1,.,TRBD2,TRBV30,TGTGCCTGGAGTGTAGCACTAGCGGGATACAATGAGCAGTTCTTC,CAWSVALAGYNEQFF
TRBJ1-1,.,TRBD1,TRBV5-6,TGTGCCAGCAGCTGGACAGGGGGGAAAGACACTGAAGCTTTCTTT,CASSWTGGKDTEAFF
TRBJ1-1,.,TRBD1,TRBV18,TGTGCCAGCTCACCACCTGCAGGGGGGGAACAAGGAGCTTTCTTT,CASSPPAGGEQGAFF
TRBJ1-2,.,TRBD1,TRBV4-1,TGCGCCAGCAGCCCAGAACTTCCCCGGGACAGCTATGGCTACACCTTC,CASSPELPRDSYGYTF
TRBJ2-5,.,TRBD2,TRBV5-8,TGTGCCAGCAGGCGACTAGCGGGAGAAGGAGGACGACAAGAGACCCAGTACTTC,CASRRLAGEGGRQETQYF
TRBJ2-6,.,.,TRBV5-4,TGTGCCAGCAGCCTCCCGTGGGGGGGGGCCAACGTCCTGACTTTC,CASSLPWGGANVLTF
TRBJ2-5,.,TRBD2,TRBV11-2,TGTGCCAGCAGCCCGCGGGGGGAAAGGGCGGAGACCCAGTACTTC,CASSPRGERAETQYF
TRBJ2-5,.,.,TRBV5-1,TGCGCCAGCAGCCCCTCCGGAACCCAAGAGACCCAGTACTTC,CASSPSGTQETQYF
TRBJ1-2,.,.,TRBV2,TGTGCCAGCAGCCCCCCGGACCGCTATAACTATGGCTACACCTTC,CASSPPDRYNYGYTF
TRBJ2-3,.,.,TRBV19,TGTGCCAGTAGTATAGCTGGCCAGGGATACTATACGCAGTATTTT,CASSIAGQGYYTQYF
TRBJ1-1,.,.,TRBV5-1,TGCGCCAGCAGCTCGACGGTGAACACTGAAGCTTTCTTT,CASSSTVNTEAFF
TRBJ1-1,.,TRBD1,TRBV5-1,TGCGCCAGCAGCCTCCAGGGGGCGGCCACTGAAGCTTTCTTT,CASSLQGAATEAFF
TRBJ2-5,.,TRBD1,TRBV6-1,TGTGCCAGCAGTGCAGACAGGGTGACCCAGTACTTC,CASSADRVTQYF
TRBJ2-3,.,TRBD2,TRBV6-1,TGTGCCAGCAGGGCAGCGGGGGCGGATACGCAGTATTTT,CASRAAGADTQYF
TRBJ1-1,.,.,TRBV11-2,TGTGCCAGCAGCTTAAGTACGGGGGGAACGTCCGCTTTCTTT,CASSLSTGGTSAFF
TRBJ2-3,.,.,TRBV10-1,TGCGCCAGCAGTACCGGACTCAGAACTGAGTCAGATACGCAGTATTTT,CASSTGLRTESDTQYF
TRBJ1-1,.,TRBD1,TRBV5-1,TGCGCCAGCAGCTTGGGGCAGGGGGCGGCTTTCTTT,CASSLGQGAAFF
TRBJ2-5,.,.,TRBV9,TGTGCCAGCAGCGCCACGGGGGCCAGGGAAGAGACCCAGTACTTC,CASSATGAREETQYF
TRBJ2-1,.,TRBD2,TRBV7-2,TGTGCCAGCGCTAGCGGGGGTCGTCAGGGGCAGTTCTTC,CASASGGRQGQFF
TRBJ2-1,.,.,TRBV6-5,TGTGCCAGCACTAGTCGGGACTCCAATGAGCAGTTCTTC,CASTSRDSNEQFF
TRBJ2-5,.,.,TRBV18,TGTGCCAGCTCAAGAGTGGGGGTTTTAGGAGAGACCCAGTACTTC,CASSRVGVLGETQYF
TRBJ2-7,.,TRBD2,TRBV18,TGTGCCAGCTCAGCACTAGCGGGAGGCCCGCAGTACTTC,CASSALAGGPQYF
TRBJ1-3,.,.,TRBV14,TGTGCCAGCAGCCAGTCACGGATAGGAAACACCATATATTTT,CASSQSRIGNTIYF
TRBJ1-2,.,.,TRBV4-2,TGTGCCAGCAGCAACCGACAGGGCTACACCTTC,CASSNRQGYTF
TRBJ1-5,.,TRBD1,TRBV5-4,TGTGCCAGCAGCCGGACAGGGGAAAATCAGCCCCAGCATTTT,CASSRTGENQPQHF
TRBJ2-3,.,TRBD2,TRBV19,TGTGCCAGTAGTTCGGGACTAGCGGGGGGGACAGATACGCAGTATTTT,CASSSGLAGGTDTQYF
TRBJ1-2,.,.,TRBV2,TGTGCCAGCAGTGAAGCGAGGGGCCAGGTGAAGGGCTACACCTTC,CASSEARGQVKGYTF
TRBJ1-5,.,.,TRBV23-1,TGCGCCAGCAGTCAGTGCTGGGTCCAGGGCGATCAGCCCCAGCATTTT,CASSQCWVQGDQPQHF
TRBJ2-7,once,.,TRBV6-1,TGTGCCAGCAGTTACATGGCCGAGCAGTACTTC,CASSYMAEQYF
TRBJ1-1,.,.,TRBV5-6,TGTGCCAGCAGCTTGGAGACGAACACTGAAGCTTTCTTT,CASSLETNTEAFF
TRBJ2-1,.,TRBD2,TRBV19,TGTGCCACTACCGGGACTAGGAATGAGCAGTTCTTC,CATTGTRNEQFF
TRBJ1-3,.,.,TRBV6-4,TGTGCCAACCCTCGCAGGATAGTAGGAAACACCATATATTTT,CANPRRIVGNTIYF
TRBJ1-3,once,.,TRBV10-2,TGCGCCAGCAGACATAGGGGCGGAAACACCATATATTTT,CASRHRGGNTIYF
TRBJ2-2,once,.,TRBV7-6,TGTGCCAGCAGCTTAGATGGGGGTAGTAACACCGGGGAGCTGTTTTTT,CASSLDGGSNTGELFF
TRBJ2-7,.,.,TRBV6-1,TGTGCCAGTTTTGGTGACTCCTACGAGCAGTACTTC,CASFGDSYEQYF